This TCR beta chain was obtained from a study of T cell changes during pregnancy in multiple sclerosis. CDR3 length equals 14 residues. V lost 6 bases and J lost 1; bases outside the gene matches: 5. CDR1 is SNHLY and CDR2 is FYNNEI in the germline V gene. Data came from immunoSEQ multiplex PCR; TCRdb stores just in-frame clones and leaves some out. In the table there are under 80,000 clones, roughly 94% of which are singletons. The origin of this receptor is a female donor with multiple sclerosis, enrolled in a pregnancy study. This chain joins TRBV2 and TRBJ1-2, with 7 positions matching TRBD1. Sequencing used peripheral blood, obtained in the third trimester of pregnancy. The CDR3 is CASSGTVVNYGYTF. For the CDR3, the DNA is TGTGCCAGCAGCGGGACAGTAGTTAACTATGGCTACACCTTC.